The rows below give T cell receptor beta chains drawn from one sample of a study of ipilimumab plus nivolumab after autologous stem cell transplantation. TCRdb's copy holds only in-frame clones and misses some; the assay was immunoSEQ multiplex PCR. The sample lists tens of thousands of clones; 83% were seen once. The input for sequencing was PBMCs, taken in a trial of ipilimumab plus nivolumab as post-transplant consolidation. The receptors here all came from a male donor with diffuse large B-cell lymphoma. Both conserved end residues are part of each CDR3. The order of the fields is J gene, clone size, CDR3 length, V gene, D gene, CDR3 DNA, CDR3 protein. A D gene is named only where the DNA matches it firmly. Where a row states a size, it is once, few, many or the class of an expanded clone; other rows omit it.

TRBJ2-1 | - | 14 | TRBV2 | TRBD2 | TGTGCCAGCAGTGTATTAACTGGGGCGGGGGGCCTGTTCTTC | CASSVLTGAGGLFF
TRBJ2-7 | - | 13 | TRBV2 | TRBD1 | TGTGCCAGCTATCGGGACAGTGCCTACGAGCAGTACTTC | CASYRDSAYEQYF
TRBJ1-1 | - | 15 | TRBV6-1 | TRBD1 | TGTGCCAGCAGGACTGGACAGGGTTTGAACACTGAAGCTTTCTTT | CASRTGQGLNTEAFF
TRBJ2-1 | once | 14 | TRBV11-2 | - | TGTGCCAGCAGCTTAGAGGGGGGCCTCAATGAGCAGTTCTTC | CASSLEGGLNEQFF
TRBJ2-3 | - | 13 | TRBV6-4 | - | TGTGCCAGCAGTACGTCAACTGGGGATACGCAGTATTTT | CASSTSTGDTQYF
TRBJ1-1 | - | 13 | TRBV18 | - | TGTGCCAGCACCTCGGGGTTGAACACTGAAGCTTTCTTT | CASTSGLNTEAFF
TRBJ2-5 | few | 18 | TRBV4-1 | TRBD2 | TGCGCCAGCAGCCAAGTTGGTTTCTCTCGCGGTTCCGGGGGGGCCCAGTACTTC | CASSQVGFSRGSGGAQYF
TRBJ1-4 | - | 14 | TRBV5-1 | - | TGCGCCAGCAGAAAAGGAGCAACTAATGAAAAACTGTTTTTT | CASRKGATNEKLFF
TRBJ1-6 | - | 14 | TRBV6-1 | - | TGTGCCAGCAGTGCACCAGGGTACAATTCACCCCTCCACTTT | CASSAPGYNSPLHF
TRBJ2-1 | once | 19 | TRBV10-3 | TRBD1 | TGTGCCATCAGTGAAAGGGACAGGGGCTTAGGTGGATCCTACAATGAGCAGTTCTTC | CAISERDRGLGGSYNEQFF
TRBJ1-3 | - | 15 | TRBV5-1 | - | TGCGCCAGCAGCTTGGATCGGGTCTCTGGAAACACCATATATTTT | CASSLDRVSGNTIYF
TRBJ1-2 | - | 13 | TRBV7-2 | - | TGTGCCAGCAAGTCGGGAAACTACTATGGCTACACCTTC | CASKSGNYYGYTF
TRBJ2-1 | - | 14 | TRBV7-6 | TRBD2 | TGTGCCAGCTCCAGCGGGGGCATGTACAATGAGCAGTTCTTC | CASSSGGMYNEQFF
TRBJ1-1 | - | 11 | TRBV6-1 | - | TGTGCCAGCACCCCCATGGCTGAAGCTTTCTTT | CASTPMAEAFF
TRBJ2-5 | - | 16 | TRBV11-2 | TRBD2 | TGTGCCAGCAGCCGAGCTTATAGCGGGGCCCAAGAGACCCAGTACTTC | CASSRAYSGAQETQYF
TRBJ2-7 | many | 16 | TRBV15 | TRBD1 | TGTGCCACCAGCAGAGAACGGCGCCAGGGGGTCTACGAGCAGTACTTC | CATSRERRQGVYEQYF
TRBJ1-1 | few | 14 | TRBV5-1 | TRBD1 | TGCGCCAGCAGCGGGGACAGGGGAGACACTGAAGCTTTCTTT | CASSGDRGDTEAFF
TRBJ2-5 | - | 16 | TRBV9 | TRBD1 | TGTGCCAGCAGCCCACAGGACAGGGGGTTGGGGGAGACCCAGTACTTC | CASSPQDRGLGETQYF
TRBJ2-3 | once | 12 | TRBV2 | - | TGTGCCAGCACCACTAGCACAGATACGCAGTATTTT | CASTTSTDTQYF
TRBJ2-7 | - | 12 | TRBV6-6 | - | TGTGCCAGCGGGAGGGGGACCTACGAGCAGTACTTC | CASGRGTYEQYF
TRBJ2-5 | - | 14 | TRBV18 | - | TGTGCCAGCTCACCAGATGGATTATCTCGGACCCAGTACTTC | CASSPDGLSRTQYF
TRBJ1-1 | - | 16 | TRBV18 | - | TGTGCCAGCTCACCCGCGGGCACGTCAATGAACACTGAAGCTTTCTTT | CASSPAGTSMNTEAFF
TRBJ2-7 | once | 17 | TRBV4-1 | TRBD2 | TGCGCCAGCAGCCAAGCTTGGGGAGGGGAAAAATCCTACGAGCAGTACTTC | CASSQAWGGEKSYEQYF
TRBJ2-1 | - | 15 | TRBV13 | TRBD2 | TGTGCCAGCAGCTCCCGGGGGGGCTCCTACAATGAGCAGTTCTTC | CASSSRGGSYNEQFF
TRBJ1-5 | - | 14 | TRBV7-9 | - | TGTGCCAGCAGCTCGGGACTCCTCAATCAGCCCCAGCATTTT | CASSSGLLNQPQHF
TRBJ1-3 | - | 16 | TRBV6-5 | - | TGTGCCAGCAGTTACTCGACCCCAAAGCCTGGAAACACCATATATTTT | CASSYSTPKPGNTIYF
TRBJ1-6 | - | 16 | TRBV5-1 | TRBD1 | TGCGCCAGCAGCTTGGAGGGACAGGGGAGTGATTCACCCCTCCACTTT | CASSLEGQGSDSPLHF
TRBJ2-3 | - | 13 | TRBV11-3 | - | TGTGCCAGCAGCTTAGTGTTCGGAGATACGCAGTATTTT | CASSLVFGDTQYF
TRBJ1-1 | few | 13 | TRBV6-4 | - | TGTGCCAGCAGTGTACAGGAATACACTGAAGCTTTCTTT | CASSVQEYTEAFF
TRBJ2-1 | once | 15 | TRBV5-1 | TRBD1 | TGCGCCAGCACCAAACAGGGGGGTTCCTACAATGAGCAGTTCTTC | CASTKQGGSYNEQFF
TRBJ1-5 | - | 17 | TRBV7-9 | - | TGTGCCAGCAGCTTAGCGGGGGGGGGACCATGGGATCAGCCCCAGCATTTT | CASSLAGGGPWDQPQHF
TRBJ1-2 | - | 14 | TRBV5-6 | - | TGTGCCAGCAGCTTCGCAGGGGCCAGCTATGGCTACACCTTC | CASSFAGASYGYTF
TRBJ2-3 | - | 14 | TRBV7-2 | - | TGTGCCAGCAGCTTAGCCACAGTACCAGATACGCAGTATTTT | CASSLATVPDTQYF
TRBJ2-7 | - | 15 | TRBV7-8 | TRBD1 | TGTGCCAGCAGCCATGAGAGGACAGGGGACTACGAGCAGTACTTC | CASSHERTGDYEQYF
TRBJ2-1 | - | 14 | TRBV7-2 | - | TGTGCCAGCAGCGCGGGACGGGCCCCAAATGTGCAGTTCTTC | CASSAGRAPNVQFF
TRBJ1-2 | - | 15 | TRBV30 | - | TGTGCCTGGAGTGTTGTCCACAGGGCCTCCTATGGCTACACCTTC | CAWSVVHRASYGYTF
TRBJ2-3 | - | 16 | TRBV12-5 | - | TGTGCTAGTGGTACTAAGGGGGGCCGTGGCACAGATACGCAGTATTTT | CASGTKGGRGTDTQYF
TRBJ1-2 | - | 14 | TRBV19 | - | TGTGCCAGTAGTATAGACTACGGTGACTATGGCTACACCTTC | CASSIDYGDYGYTF
TRBJ1-1 | medium-sized | 10 | TRBV29-1 | - | TGCAGCGTGGTTCTGTTGGAAGCTTTCTTT | CSVVLLEAFF
TRBJ2-3 | - | 12 | TRBV10-1 | - | TGCGCCAGCCGCCCCTCGGGCTCTACGCAGTATTTT | CASRPSGSTQYF
TRBJ2-5 | - | 13 | TRBV21-1 | - | TGTGCCAGCAGCTTACAACTAACGGGGACCCAGTACTTC | CASSLQLTGTQYF
TRBJ1-1 | - | 14 | TRBV5-1 | - | TGCGCCAGCAGCTTGGCTCAGGGAGGGACTGAAGCTTTCTTT | CASSLAQGGTEAFF
TRBJ1-2 | - | 14 | TRBV19 | - | TGTGCCAGTAGTGCCCGACAGGACTCCTATGGCTACACCTTC | CASSARQDSYGYTF
TRBJ1-4 | - | 16 | TRBV5-1 | TRBD1 | TGCGCCAGCAGCTTGTTCGGGTCAGGGGGGAACGAAAAACTGTTTTTT | CASSLFGSGGNEKLFF
TRBJ2-7 | - | 15 | TRBV5-5 | TRBD2 | TGTGCCAGCAGCACGACTAGCGGGGGGGCTTACGAGCAGTACTTC | CASSTTSGGAYEQYF
TRBJ2-3 | - | 13 | TRBV29-1 | - | TGCAGCGTTGTAGGAATAGGGACAGATACGCAGTATTTT | CSVVGIGTDTQYF
TRBJ2-6 | - | 18 | TRBV9 | - | TGTGCCAGCAGCGATGGGGGGAGGACTATCGCAGGGGCCAACGTCCTGACTTTC | CASSDGGRTIAGANVLTF
TRBJ1-2 | - | 14 | TRBV6-5 | - | TGTGCCAGCAGTTACCGTAGACAGTCCTATGGCTACACCTTC | CASSYRRQSYGYTF
TRBJ2-7 | - | 14 | TRBV13 | TRBD2 | TGTGCCAGCAGCTGCGGGGGGGCCTCCTACGAGCAGTACTTC | CASSCGGASYEQYF
TRBJ1-5 | - | 13 | TRBV7-2 | - | TGTGCCAGCAGCTTAGCGTGGGGCCAGCCCCAGCATTTT | CASSLAWGQPQHF
TRBJ1-1 | - | 15 | TRBV11-2 | - | TGTGCCAGCAGCTTAATCACGGGGTTTCGCACTGAAGCTTTCTTT | CASSLITGFRTEAFF
TRBJ2-7 | - | 13 | TRBV5-6 | - | TGTGCCAGCAGAGATTACAGGCACTACGAGCAGTACTTC | CASRDYRHYEQYF